Shown below are 11 T cell receptor beta chains from a single sample sequenced in a study of CD8 T cells in Susac syndrome. The authors reverse transcribed roughly 0.45 to 1 ug RNA with random hexamers. TCRdb re-derived calls from the immunoSEQ multiplex PCR reads in MiXCR, one entry per CDR3 protein. Of about 200,000 distinct CDR3 sequences listed, 90% to 95% are singletons. Sequencing was performed on CD4+ T cells from PBMCs. The receptors shown here come from a human donor in good health.

The sample holds one count of this clonotype. J is TRBJ1-2 and V is TRBV12-3 or TRBV12-4; TRBD1 matches 8 bases. CDR3 size: 17 residues. Trimming cost V 4 bases and J 4 bases; bases outside gene matches: 14. DNA for the CDR3: TGTGCCAGCAGTTCGGACAGGGCAACCAAGATCCTCTATGGCTACACCTTC. As protein: CASSSDRATKILYGYTF.

This clonotype was counted once. This chain uses TRBV9 with TRBJ2-2, with D maybe TRBD2 (6 bases). In germline, CDR1 is SGDLS, CDR2 YYNGEE. Deletions cut 0 bases from V and 1 base from J, with 7 bases between. The CDR3 is 15 amino acids. The CDR3 nucleotides read TGTGCCAGCAGCGTAGTGCGGGGGAACACCGGGGAGCTGTTTTTT. Translating it yields CASSVVRGNTGELFF.

This sequence joins TRBV30 and TRBJ1-3; the D is unclear. The CDR3 consists of 14 residues. Germline CDR1 is GTSNPN and CDR2 is SVGIG (reference sequence). Trimming cost V 0 bases and J 2 bases, with 8 bases left between them. The chain's CDR3 is CAWSVTAPGNTIYF. In nucleotides, the CDR3 is TGTGCCTGGAGTGTTACGGCCCCTGGAAACACCATATATTTT.

The chain recombines TRBV5-1 with TRBJ1-4; perhaps TRBD1 as D (6 bases). Germline V gene data show CDR1 as SGHRS and CDR2 as YFSETQ. CDR3 length: 13 residues. V was cut by 4 bases and J by 5 bases, with 9 bases left in between. CDR3: CASSQDSNEKLFF. The CDR3 DNA reads TGCGCCAGCAGCCAGGACAGCAATGAAAAACTGTTTTTT.

The chain recombines TRBV3-1 with TRBJ2-7; D might be TRBD1 (5 bases). This CDR3 has 15 amino acids. Trimming removed 1 base from V and 6 bases from J, with 16 bases in between. The germline V gene encodes CDR1 LGHDT and CDR2 YNNKEL (reference sequence). The CDR3 protein is CASSQGGPGGFEQYV. The CDR3 nucleotides read TGTGCCAGCAGCCAAGGGGGCCCCGGTGGATTCGAGCAGTACGTC.

The chain joins TRBV6-1 to TRBJ1-4; D not resolved. Looked up from germline, CDR1 is MNHNS and CDR2 is SASEGT. Trimming took 4 bases from V and 4 from J, leaving 7 bases between them. This CDR3 region has 13 residues. CDR3 residues: CASSVVGNEKLFF. DNA for the CDR3: TGTGCCAGCAGTGTTGTTGGTAATGAAAAACTGTTTTTT.

J is TRBJ2-7 and V is TRBV11-2; 8 bases are a match to TRBD1. With V trimmed by 2 bases and J by 2 bases, 11 bases remained unmatched. This CDR3 contains 17 residues. CDR1 is SGHAT, CDR2 FQNNGV, per germline. CDR3: CASSLREGQGNPYEQYF. Written as DNA, the CDR3 is TGTGCCAGCAGCTTAAGGGAAGGACAGGGCAATCCCTACGAGCAGTACTTC.

The V gene is TRBV20-1, the J gene TRBJ2-3; D remains unclear. With 2 bases removed from V and 2 bases from J, the gap between germline ends came to 11 bases. Germline values: CDR1 DFQATT, CDR2 SNEGSKA (reference sequence). CDR3 length: 14 amino acids. The CDR3, as DNA: TGCAGTGCTAGAAAGGGCTTATACACAGATACGCAGTATTTT. This sequence encodes CSARKGLYTDTQYF.

This chain connects TRBV12-3 or TRBV12-4 to TRBJ2-1, with a possible D match to TRBD2 (5 bases). V was shortened by 7 bases and J by 9 bases, with 19 bases between the two germline ends. This CDR3 has 14 amino acids. CDR3 nucleotide sequence: TGTGCCAGCACTCTAGACCGGGGATATAGTGAGCAGTTCTTC. The encoded protein is CASTLDRGYSEQFF.

The table lists this clonotype with a count of one. The chain carries TRBV30 and TRBJ1-3; tentative D call: TRBD1 (5 bases). The CDR3 loop spans 13 amino acids. Trimming shortened V by 1 base and J by 16 bases, and 20 bases separated the two germline ends. From germline, CDR1 is GTSNPN and CDR2 SVGIG (reference sequence). CDR3 region: CAWSALHRDPTYF. Written as DNA, the CDR3 is TGTGCCTGGAGTGCTCTACATCGGGACCCCACGTATTTT.

J is TRBJ2-4 and V is TRBV25-1; D is unclear. From germline, CDR1 is MGHDK and CDR2 SYGVNS. Trimming shortened V by 0 bases and J by 0 bases, and 6 bases separated the two germline ends. The CDR3 loop spans 15 amino acids. The CDR3 loop reads CASSEYRGAKNIQYF. DNA for the CDR3: TGTGCCAGCAGTGAATACCGCGGAGCCAAAAACATTCAGTACTTC.